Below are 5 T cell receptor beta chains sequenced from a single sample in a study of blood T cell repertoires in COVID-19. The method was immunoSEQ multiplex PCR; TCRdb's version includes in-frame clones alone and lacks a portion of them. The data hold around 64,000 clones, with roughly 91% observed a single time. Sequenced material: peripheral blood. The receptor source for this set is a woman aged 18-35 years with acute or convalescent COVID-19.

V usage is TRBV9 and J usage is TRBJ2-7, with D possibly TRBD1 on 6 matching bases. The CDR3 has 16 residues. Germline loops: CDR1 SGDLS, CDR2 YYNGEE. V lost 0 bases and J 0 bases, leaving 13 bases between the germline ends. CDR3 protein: CASSVDGGAGSYEQYF. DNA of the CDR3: TGTGCCAGCAGCGTAGATGGGGGCGCAGGCTCCTACGAGCAGTACTTC.

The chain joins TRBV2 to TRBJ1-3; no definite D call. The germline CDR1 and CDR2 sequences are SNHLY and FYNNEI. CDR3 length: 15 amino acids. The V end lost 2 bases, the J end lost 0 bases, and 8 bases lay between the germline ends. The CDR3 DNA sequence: TGTGCCAGCAGTGAAACAGCCAGCTCTGGAAACACCATATATTTT. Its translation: CASSETASSGNTIYF.

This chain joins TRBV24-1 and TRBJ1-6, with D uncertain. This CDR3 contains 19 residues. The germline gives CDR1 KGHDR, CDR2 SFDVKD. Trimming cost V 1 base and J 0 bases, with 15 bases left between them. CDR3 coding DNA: TGTGCCACCAGTGATTTTGGCCGACTGCAGAGCTCCTATAATTCACCCCTCCACTTT. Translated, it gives CATSDFGRLQSSYNSPLHF.

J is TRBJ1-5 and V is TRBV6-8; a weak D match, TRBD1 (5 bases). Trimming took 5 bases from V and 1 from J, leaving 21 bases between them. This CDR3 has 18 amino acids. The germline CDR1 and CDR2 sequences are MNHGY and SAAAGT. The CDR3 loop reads CASSIERGTPPSNQPQHF. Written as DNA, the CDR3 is TGTGCCAGCAGTATCGAAAGGGGCACCCCCCCAAGCAATCAGCCCCAGCATTTT.

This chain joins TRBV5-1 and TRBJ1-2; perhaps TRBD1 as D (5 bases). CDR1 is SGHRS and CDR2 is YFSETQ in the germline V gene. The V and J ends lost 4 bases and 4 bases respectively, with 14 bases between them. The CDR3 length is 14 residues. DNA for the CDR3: TGCGCCAGCAGCCCCAGTGGGGGGGGCTATGGCTACACCTTC. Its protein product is CASSPSGGGYGYTF.